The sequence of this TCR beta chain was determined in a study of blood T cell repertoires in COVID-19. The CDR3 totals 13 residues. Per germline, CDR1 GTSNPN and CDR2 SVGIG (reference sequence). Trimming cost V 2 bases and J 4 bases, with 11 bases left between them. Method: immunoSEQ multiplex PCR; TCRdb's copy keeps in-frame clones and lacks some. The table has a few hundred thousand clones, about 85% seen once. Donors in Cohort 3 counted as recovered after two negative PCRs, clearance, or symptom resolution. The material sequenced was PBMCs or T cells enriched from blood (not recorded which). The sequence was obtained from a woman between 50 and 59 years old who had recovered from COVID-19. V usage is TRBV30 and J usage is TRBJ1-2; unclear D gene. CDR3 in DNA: TGTGCCTGGAGTTCCGGGGTAGGCTATGGCTACACCTTC. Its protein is CAWSSGVGYGYTF. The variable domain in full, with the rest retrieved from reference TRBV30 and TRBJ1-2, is SQTIHQWPATLVQPVGSPLSLECTVEGTSNPNLYWYRQAAGRGLQLLFYSVGIGQISSEVPQNLSASRPQDRQFILSSKKLLLSDSGFYLCAWSSGVGYGYTFGSGTRLTVV.